Following are 5 T cell receptor beta chains from one sample sequenced in a study of T cell repertoires in cytomegalovirus infection. The antigens these receptors bind are not known. TCRdb analysed the reads with MiXCR anew, one entry per CDR3 protein. The data show a few hundred thousand distinct CDR3 sequences, with about 42% seen just once and about 41% held by the top ten. The sample consisted of cultured PBMCs, taken from culture after CMV antigen stimulation. The receptors were gathered from a human donor in good health (CMV status not recorded). Some clones in this sample may be carry-over from other donors' samples.

The chain couples TRBV19 to TRBJ2-1; 9 positions match TRBD2. In germline, CDR1 is LNHDA, CDR2 SQIVND (reference sequence). The J segment lost 4 bases and the V segment lost 3 bases, leaving 4 bases of the junction unmatched. This CDR3 contains 15 residues. CDR3 DNA: TGTGCCAGTAGTATCGGGACTAGCCAATACAATGAGCAGTTCTTC. Residues: CASSIGTSQYNEQFF.

The J gene is TRBJ1-1, the V gene TRBV7-8; 10 bases map to TRBD1. Germline CDR1 is SGHVS and CDR2 is FQNEAQ. This CDR3 is 15 amino acids long. The V gene end was trimmed by 4 bases and the J gene end by 11 bases; junction bases not matched to a gene: 13. In DNA, the CDR3 is TGTGCCAGCAGCTCCCTTCGACAGGGGGCGAGAGGGGCTTTCTTT. Translation: CASSSLRQGARGAFF.

The rearrangement links TRBV12-3 or TRBV12-4 to TRBJ1-3; 7 bases are shared with TRBD1. The CDR3 contains 16 residues. With 6 bases clipped from V and 3 bases from J, the junction kept 11 bases outside the gene matches. The CDR3 DNA sequence: TGTGCCAGCAGCCGGACAGGTCCGGCGGGTGGAAACACCATATATTTT. Amino acids: CASSRTGPAGGNTIYF.

The sample holds a few counts of this clonotype. The gene calls are TRBV12-3 or TRBV12-4 and TRBJ1-1; 7 nucleotides agree with TRBD1. This CDR3 is built from 14 residues. V was clipped by 6 bases and J by 2 bases; unmatched bases: 6. CDR3 sequence: CASSGQVVNTEAFF. CDR3 bases: TGTGCCAGCAGCGGACAGGTTGTAAACACTGAAGCTTTCTTT.

CDR3 coding DNA: TGTGCCAGCAGCTTATCCGAGGGGGGACAATACTACGAGCAGTACTTC. It encodes CASSLSEGGQYYEQYF. V and J are TRBV7-6 and TRBJ2-7; D is tentatively TRBD1 or TRBD2 (6 bases each). Germline CDR1 is SGHVS and CDR2 is FNYEAQ. V was trimmed by 2 bases and J by 3 bases, leaving 17 bases between them. This CDR3 spans 16 amino acids.